A selection of T cell receptor beta chains follows, all from one sample in a study of CXCR3-negative and CXCR3-positive naive CD8 T cells. TCRdb re-called the 5' RACE reads and catalogs CDR3 proteins one per entry, DNA excluded. The sample table includes some 130,000 distinct CDR3 sequences. The specimen sequenced was naive CXCR3- CD8+ T cells from blood. These receptor sequences come from a human donor in good health. Some clones in this sample may be carry-over from other donors' samples. Each CDR3 is given with its conserved first and last residue. The order of the fields is J gene, V gene, CDR3 protein.

>TRBJ2-1|TRBV7-3
CASSLTRGDYNEQFF
>TRBJ2-1|TRBV7-6
CASSLGGQMDEQFF
>TRBJ1-6|TRBV7-8
CASSLSQDSYNSPLHF
>TRBJ1-2|TRBV19
CASSIGTGGYYGYTF
>TRBJ2-2|TRBV24-1
CATSDRDRGPGELFF
>TRBJ2-5|TRBV5-1
CASSLVGEETQYF
>TRBJ1-2|TRBV7-9
CASSPHPTGRNYGYTF
>TRBJ1-5|TRBV23-1
CASSQSPTPIVGAVYSNQPQHF
>TRBJ1-1|TRBV20-1
CSARDVKNTEAFF
>TRBJ1-4|TRBV7-6
CASSLGYEKLFF
>TRBJ2-4|TRBV19
CASSIFGRVAKNIQYF
>TRBJ1-1|TRBV29-1
CSVSRNTEAFF
>TRBJ2-7|TRBV19
CASSLTSTTTQEQYF
>TRBJ1-1|TRBV29-1
CSVGDFQTAFF
>TRBJ2-1|TRBV20-1
CSARDRVSGFYNEQFF
>TRBJ2-3|TRBV29-1
CSVDRGTGTDTQYF
>TRBJ1-1|TRBV3-1
CASRGGQNTEAFF
>TRBJ2-1|TRBV14
CASSHTVRSSYNEQFF
>TRBJ2-7|TRBV5-1
CASRREQGRISYEQYF
>TRBJ2-1|TRBV4-1
CASSPALSWGAFF
>TRBJ2-3|TRBV12-3/TRBV12-4
CASLGTTDTQYF
>TRBJ1-1|TRBV13
CASSDSNANTEAFF
>TRBJ2-6|TRBV7-3
CASSGGSGANVLTF
>TRBJ2-7|TRBV29-1
CSVPVVGEQYF
>TRBJ2-1|TRBV6-6
CASSRDREQFF
>TRBJ2-1|TRBV7-8
CASSLVFAVDEQFF
>TRBJ1-2|TRBV7-9
CASSLVSGNYGYTF
>TRBJ2-1|TRBV7-8
CASSFSTTGNNVNEQFF
>TRBJ1-1|TRBV15
CAAAGELDTEAFF
>TRBJ2-2|TRBV29-1
CSVAGVTGELFF
>TRBJ1-2|TRBV29-1
CSVEVGHGYTF
>TRBJ1-5|TRBV4-1
CASSQVLYDSNQPQHF
>TRBJ1-5|TRBV5-1
CASSLGQTNQPQHF
>TRBJ2-7|TRBV25-1
CASSEEQGGGEQYF
>TRBJ1-5|TRBV7-2
CASSPTGWRQPQHF
>TRBJ2-3|TRBV7-6
CASSSAGLTDTQYF
>TRBJ2-7|TRBV25-1
CASSPPVGSEQYF
>TRBJ2-1|TRBV7-3
CASSLMSGGANEQFF
>TRBJ2-7|TRBV7-3
CASSTSPGVRYEQYF
>TRBJ2-7|TRBV7-9
CASSLAPASYEQYF
>TRBJ1-4|TRBV4-3
CASSQDGRGNEKLFF
>TRBJ2-1|TRBV12-3/TRBV12-4
CASKLGKNEQFF
>TRBJ2-7|TRBV12-3/TRBV12-4
CASSPGISYEQYF
>TRBJ1-2|TRBV12-3/TRBV12-4
CASSLWEQGPYGYTF
>TRBJ2-7|TRBV25-1
CASSESGQGYEQYF
>TRBJ1-6|TRBV7-8
CASSLGTGDSPLHF